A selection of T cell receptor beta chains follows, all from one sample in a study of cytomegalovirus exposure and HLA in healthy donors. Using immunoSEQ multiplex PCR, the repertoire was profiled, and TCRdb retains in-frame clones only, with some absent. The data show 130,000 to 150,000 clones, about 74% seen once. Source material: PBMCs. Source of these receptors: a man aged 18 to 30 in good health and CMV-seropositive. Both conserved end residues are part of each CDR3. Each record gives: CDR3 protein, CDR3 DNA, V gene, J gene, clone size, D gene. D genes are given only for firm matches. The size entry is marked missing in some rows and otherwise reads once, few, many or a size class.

CDR3 protein: CASSEWARGGTEAFF; CDR3 DNA: TGTGCCAGCAGTGAATGGGCCAGGGGCGGCACTGAAGCTTTCTTT; V gene: TRBV25-1; J gene: TRBJ1-1; clone size: .; D gene: .
CDR3 protein: CASSPVQGRGGGEELFF; CDR3 DNA: TGTGCCAGCAGTCCCGTCCAGGGTAGGGGCGGGGGCGAGGAGCTGTTTTTT; V gene: TRBV28; J gene: TRBJ2-2; clone size: .; D gene: .
CDR3 protein: CASSEPRLAGGLLGHEQYF; CDR3 DNA: TGCGCCAGCAGTGAGCCCCGACTAGCGGGGGGGCTCTTGGGCCACGAGCAGTACTTC; V gene: TRBV10-2; J gene: TRBJ2-7; clone size: .; D gene: TRBD2
CDR3 protein: CASSSMRVSYEQYF; CDR3 DNA: TGTGCCAGCAGCTCCATGAGGGTCTCCTACGAGCAGTACTTC; V gene: TRBV11-2; J gene: TRBJ2-7; clone size: .; D gene: .
CDR3 protein: CASRLTGGEAYF; CDR3 DNA: TGTGCCAGCAGACTGACAGGGGGCGAAGCGTACTTC; V gene: TRBV28; J gene: TRBJ2-5; clone size: .; D gene: TRBD1
CDR3 protein: CASSLEPGGGPPYGYTF; CDR3 DNA: TGTGCCAGCAGCTTAGAGCCGGGCGGGGGCCCACCCTATGGCTACACCTTC; V gene: TRBV7-2; J gene: TRBJ1-2; clone size: once; D gene: .
CDR3 protein: CASSLGLAMETQYF; CDR3 DNA: TGTGCCAGCAGCTTGGGACTAGCGATGGAGACCCAGTACTTC; V gene: TRBV5-8; J gene: TRBJ2-5; clone size: .; D gene: TRBD2
CDR3 protein: CASLSYSGANVLTF; CDR3 DNA: TGTGCCAGTTTATCCTACTCTGGGGCCAACGTCCTGACTTTC; V gene: TRBV28; J gene: TRBJ2-6; clone size: once; D gene: .
CDR3 protein: CASSFLLAGGPDEQYF; CDR3 DNA: TGTGCCAGCAGTTTCCTTTTAGCGGGAGGGCCAGACGAGCAGTACTTC; V gene: TRBV27; J gene: TRBJ2-7; clone size: .; D gene: TRBD2
CDR3 protein: CASSVQGDGYTF; CDR3 DNA: TGTGCCAGTAGTGTCCAGGGGGATGGCTACACCTTC; V gene: TRBV19; J gene: TRBJ1-2; clone size: .; D gene: TRBD1
CDR3 protein: CASRPDRGREQYF; CDR3 DNA: TGTGCCAGCAGACCGGACAGGGGGCGCGAGCAGTACTTC; V gene: TRBV5-4; J gene: TRBJ2-7; clone size: .; D gene: TRBD1
CDR3 protein: CAISESIGGGNYLGANVLTF; CDR3 DNA: TGTGCCATCAGTGAGTCGATAGGGGGCGGTAATTATCTTGGGGCCAACGTCCTGACTTTC; V gene: TRBV10-3; J gene: TRBJ2-6; clone size: .; D gene: TRBD1
CDR3 protein: CASTKTGYQPQHF; CDR3 DNA: TGTGCCAGTACCAAGACAGGCTATCAGCCCCAGCATTTT; V gene: TRBV19; J gene: TRBJ1-5; clone size: few; D gene: .
CDR3 protein: CASRIYYEQYF; CDR3 DNA: TGTGCCAGCAGAATATACTACGAGCAGTACTTC; V gene: TRBV2; J gene: TRBJ2-7; clone size: .; D gene: .
CDR3 protein: CASSLSGSSGNEQFF; CDR3 DNA: TGCGCCAGCAGCTTGTCCGGGTCCTCGGGGAATGAGCAGTTCTTC; V gene: TRBV5-1; J gene: TRBJ2-1; clone size: .; D gene: .
CDR3 protein: CASSPLPGGYYEQYF; CDR3 DNA: TGCGCCAGCAGCCCCCTACCCGGGGGATACTACGAGCAGTACTTC; V gene: TRBV5-1; J gene: TRBJ2-7; clone size: .; D gene: .
CDR3 protein: CASSPGLAGGETQYF; CDR3 DNA: TGTGCCAGCAGCCCCGGACTAGCGGGAGGAGAGACCCAGTACTTC; V gene: TRBV11-2; J gene: TRBJ2-5; clone size: .; D gene: TRBD2
CDR3 protein: CASSETIRTTFNQPQHF; CDR3 DNA: TGTGCCAGCAGTGAAACAATACGAACAACCTTCAATCAGCCCCAGCATTTT; V gene: TRBV6-1; J gene: TRBJ1-5; clone size: .; D gene: .
CDR3 protein: CASRWTENTGELFF; CDR3 DNA: TGTGCCAGCAGATGGACAGAGAACACCGGGGAGCTGTTTTTT; V gene: TRBV19; J gene: TRBJ2-2; clone size: few; D gene: .
CDR3 protein: CASSAPVGGGLTNTGELFF; CDR3 DNA: TGTGCCAGCAGCGCCCCGGTGGGGGGAGGCCTGACGAACACCGGGGAGCTGTTTTTT; V gene: TRBV9; J gene: TRBJ2-2; clone size: once; D gene: .
CDR3 protein: CASSEAGTNYGYTF; CDR3 DNA: TGTGCCAGCAGTGAAGCCGGGACTAACTATGGCTACACCTTC; V gene: TRBV6-1; J gene: TRBJ1-2; clone size: once; D gene: .
CDR3 protein: CSAQLMNTEAFF; CDR3 DNA: TGCAGCGCCCAACTTATGAACACTGAAGCTTTCTTT; V gene: TRBV29-1; J gene: TRBJ1-1; clone size: .; D gene: .
CDR3 protein: CASSVAPGQVDSGNTIYF; CDR3 DNA: TGTGCCAGCAGCGTAGCTCCGGGACAGGTGGACTCTGGAAACACCATATATTTT; V gene: TRBV9; J gene: TRBJ1-3; clone size: .; D gene: TRBD1
CDR3 protein: CASRPGTYEQYF; CDR3 DNA: TGTGCCAGCAGACCTGGGACTTACGAGCAGTACTTC; V gene: TRBV7-9; J gene: TRBJ2-7; clone size: few; D gene: .
CDR3 protein: CASSMGRGTEAFF; CDR3 DNA: TGTGCCAGTAGTATGGGAAGGGGCACTGAAGCTTTCTTT; V gene: TRBV19; J gene: TRBJ1-1; clone size: .; D gene: .
CDR3 protein: CASSVPSGRYNEQFF; CDR3 DNA: TGTGCCAGCAGCGTACCTAGCGGGAGATACAATGAGCAGTTCTTC; V gene: TRBV9; J gene: TRBJ2-1; clone size: few; D gene: TRBD2
CDR3 protein: CASSEGLAGGPSYEQYF; CDR3 DNA: TGCGCCAGCAGTGAGGGATTAGCGGGAGGTCCCTCCTACGAGCAGTACTTC; V gene: TRBV10-1; J gene: TRBJ2-7; clone size: .; D gene: TRBD2
CDR3 protein: CASSFSPGAGFAYEQYF; CDR3 DNA: TGTGCCAGCAGTTTCAGCCCAGGGGCAGGTTTCGCCTACGAGCAGTACTTC; V gene: TRBV28; J gene: TRBJ2-7; clone size: .; D gene: .
CDR3 protein: CASSQVGRAITGELFF; CDR3 DNA: TGTGCCAGCAGCCAAGTTGGGCGGGCGATCACCGGGGAGCTGTTTTTT; V gene: TRBV14; J gene: TRBJ2-2; clone size: .; D gene: .
CDR3 protein: CASSLAPTGRNYGYTF; CDR3 DNA: TGTGCCAGCAGCTTAGCCCCAACAGGGCGAAACTATGGCTACACCTTC; V gene: TRBV7-2; J gene: TRBJ1-2; clone size: .; D gene: .
CDR3 protein: CASSYVTSGIYEQFF; CDR3 DNA: TGTGCCAGCAGTTACGTAACTAGCGGGATCTATGAGCAGTTCTTC; V gene: TRBV6-5; J gene: TRBJ2-1; clone size: once; D gene: TRBD2
CDR3 protein: CASSLGTGQNTEAFF; CDR3 DNA: TGTGCCAGCAGCCTCGGGACAGGGCAAAACACTGAAGCTTTCTTT; V gene: TRBV14; J gene: TRBJ1-1; clone size: .; D gene: TRBD1
CDR3 protein: CASRPSQGFRGEQFF; CDR3 DNA: TGTGCCAGCAGACCCTCACAGGGTTTCAGGGGTGAGCAGTTCTTC; V gene: TRBV27; J gene: TRBJ2-1; clone size: .; D gene: .
CDR3 protein: CASGGAQGGGYTF; CDR3 DNA: TGTGCCAGCGGGGGGGCCCAAGGTGGTGGCTACACCTTC; V gene: TRBV6-1; J gene: TRBJ1-2; clone size: .; D gene: .
CDR3 protein: CASSELAGGPGEQYF; CDR3 DNA: TGTGCCAGCAGTGAACTAGCGGGAGGGCCCGGCGAGCAGTACTTC; V gene: TRBV25-1; J gene: TRBJ2-7; clone size: .; D gene: TRBD2
CDR3 protein: CASPGGAGGPYNEQFF; CDR3 DNA: TGTGCCAGTCCTGGGGGCGCGGGAGGCCCCTACAATGAGCAGTTCTTC; V gene: TRBV5-4; J gene: TRBJ2-1; clone size: .; D gene: TRBD2
CDR3 protein: CASSLVGRGSTGELFF; CDR3 DNA: TGTGCCAGCAGCTTAGTTGGCAGGGGGTCCACCGGGGAGCTGTTTTTT; V gene: TRBV7-2; J gene: TRBJ2-2; clone size: .; D gene: TRBD1
CDR3 protein: CASSRDSYQETQYF; CDR3 DNA: TGTGCCAGCAGCCGAGACAGCTACCAAGAGACCCAGTACTTC; V gene: TRBV9; J gene: TRBJ2-5; clone size: .; D gene: .
CDR3 protein: CAISDRWREGHEQYF; CDR3 DNA: TGTGCCATCAGTGATAGATGGCGGGAGGGCCACGAGCAGTACTTC; V gene: TRBV10-3; J gene: TRBJ2-7; clone size: .; D gene: TRBD2
CDR3 protein: CASAKSGSTEAFF; CDR3 DNA: TGTGCTAGTGCCAAATCGGGGAGTACTGAAGCTTTCTTT; V gene: TRBV12-5; J gene: TRBJ1-1; clone size: .; D gene: .
CDR3 protein: CASSRTGETDTQYF; CDR3 DNA: TGTGCCAGCAGTAGGACAGGGGAGACAGATACGCAGTATTTT; V gene: TRBV28; J gene: TRBJ2-3; clone size: .; D gene: TRBD1